A single sample is the source of the 26 T cell receptor beta chains below, sequenced in a study of blood T cell repertoires in COVID-19. The method was immunoSEQ multiplex PCR; TCRdb's version includes in-frame clones alone and lacks a portion of them. The data show some 120,000 clones, with 75% to 90% seen just once and approximately 1.8% held by the top ten. The sequenced sample was peripheral blood. These receptors were collected from a man aged 70-80 years with acute or convalescent COVID-19.

This clone appeared a few times. The rearrangement joins TRBV19 to TRBJ2-2, with no clear D. V gave up 10 bases and J gave up 3 bases, with 12 bases separating them. Germline assignment: CDR1 LNHDA and CDR2 SQIVND (reference sequence). The CDR3 has 13 amino acids. As DNA, the CDR3 is TGTGCCACTTCGACTTTTTACACCGGGGAGCTGTTTTTT. Residues: CATSTFYTGELFF.

This chain links TRBV28 with TRBJ2-3; 9 bases align to TRBD2. Germline assignment: CDR1 MDHEN and CDR2 SYDVKM. Germline trimming cut 4 bases from V and 4 bases from J; bases unmatched to any gene: 9. This CDR3 has 16 residues. The CDR3 DNA is TGTGCCAGCAGTTCCCCAGCTAGCGGGAATGCAGATACGCAGTATTTT. This gives the protein CASSSPASGNADTQYF.

This chain joins TRBV18 and TRBJ1-2, with 10 bases matching TRBD1. J gave up 2 bases and V 2 bases, and 2 bases lay outside the gene matches. Germline lookup yields CDR1 KGHSH and CDR2 LQKENI. This CDR3 comprises 15 residues. CDR3 DNA sequence: TGTGCCAGCTCACCAGCGACAGGGGGCAACTATGGCTACACCTTC. This gives the protein CASSPATGGNYGYTF.

This sequence joins TRBV11-2 and TRBJ2-3, with a tentative D call TRBD2 (7 bases). This CDR3 is built from 16 residues. Germline CDR1 is SGHAT and CDR2 is FQNNGV. V lost 11 bases to trimming and J lost 0 bases, with 21 bases between them. CDR3 in DNA: TGTGCCTCTACCGTCCGGGGGGCCCCGAGCACAGATACGCAGTATTTT. The encoded protein is CASTVRGAPSTDTQYF. Using reference TRBV11-2 and TRBJ2-3 for the parts outside the CDR3, the full variable domain is EAGVAQSPRYKIIEKRQSVAFWCNPISGHATLYWYQQILGQGPKLLIQFQNNGVVDDSQLPKDRFSAERLKGVDSTLKIQPAKLEDSAVYLCASTVRGAPSTDTQYFGPGTRLTVL.

V is TRBV12-5 and J is TRBJ2-3; D might be TRBD1 (7 bases). CDR3 length equals 14 residues. V was trimmed by 8 bases and J by 6 bases, leaving 18 bases between them. Germline CDR1 LGHNT, CDR2 FRNRAP. The CDR3 DNA reads TGTGCTAGTCGGAGGGGGCGTTCTTGGGATACGCAGTATTTT. It encodes CASRRGRSWDTQYF.

There are a few counts of this clone. This sequence joins TRBV20-1 and TRBJ1-4; D ambiguous. The germline V gene encodes CDR1 DFQATT and CDR2 SNEGSKA (reference sequence). Trimming took 1 base from V and 12 from J, leaving 9 bases between them. The CDR3 is 11 amino acids. The CDR3: CSARVGNQLFF. CDR3 nucleotides: TGCAGTGCTAGAGTCGGGAATCAACTGTTTTTT.

This clone was observed a handful of times. The rearrangement uses TRBV30 and TRBJ1-3, with 9 bases that match TRBD1. Germline lookup yields CDR1 GTSNPN and CDR2 SVGIG (reference sequence). The CDR3 totals 15 residues. J gave up 4 bases and V 0 bases, and 4 bases lay outside the gene matches. CDR3 nucleotides: TGTGCCTGGAGTGTACAGGGGGCGAGAGGAAACACCATATATTTT. Encoded protein: CAWSVQGARGNTIYF.

The chain employs TRBV29-1 and TRBJ2-5; 9 positions match TRBD1. Looked up from germline, CDR1 is SQVTM and CDR2 is ANQGSEA. With V trimmed by 2 bases and J by 4 bases, 2 bases remained unmatched. The CDR3 sequence is 13 residues long. The CDR3 DNA follows: TGCAGCGTTGAATACAGGGGGCGAGAGACCCAGTACTTC. Translation gives CSVEYRGRETQYF.

This chain joins TRBV2 and TRBJ2-1, with TRBD2 matching 9 bases. Germline V gene lookup returns CDR1 SNHLY and CDR2 FYNNEI. V dropped 4 bases and J dropped 15; count of bases not matched to a gene: 16. The CDR3 has 15 amino acids. CDR3 residues: CASSVLSGGGAKRFF. The CDR3 coding sequence is TGTGCCAGCAGTGTACTTTCCGGCGGGGGGGCCAAGAGGTTCTTC.

J is TRBJ2-1 and V is TRBV25-1; TRBD2 is a possible D gene (5 bases). V was cut by 2 bases and J by 8 bases, with 10 bases left in between. The CDR3 covers 13 residues. Germline values: CDR1 MGHDK, CDR2 SYGVNS. CDR3 protein: CASSEKGVHEQFF. CDR3 DNA: TGTGCCAGCAGTGAAAAGGGAGTCCATGAGCAGTTCTTC.

The rearrangement joins TRBV11-2 to TRBJ2-5, with 11 bases aligning to TRBD2. V lost 4 bases, J lost 3 bases, and 13 bases stayed unmatched. The CDR3 has 18 residues. Germline assignment: CDR1 SGHAT and CDR2 FQNNGV. This CDR3 reads CASSSRTLAGAIEETQYF. The CDR3 bases are TGTGCCAGCAGCTCGCGGACACTAGCGGGGGCCATAGAAGAGACCCAGTACTTC.

The genes are TRBV15 and TRBJ1-5, with a tentative D call TRBD1 (5 bases). The CDR3 is 15 amino acids. Germline V gene sequence: CDR1 LNHNV, CDR2 YYDKDF (reference sequence). V lost 6 bases and J 4 bases, leaving 16 bases between the germline ends. Here the CDR3 DNA reads TGTGCCACCAGAAGCGACGTGGGGACTAATCAGCCCCAGCATTTT. It is translated as CATRSDVGTNQPQHF.

This clone showed up just a few times. The gene calls are TRBV6-1 and TRBJ2-3; 8 bases map to TRBD1. The length of the CDR3 is 15 residues. The germline gives CDR1 MNHNS, CDR2 SASEGT. With V trimmed by 2 bases and J by 1 base, 2 bases remained unmatched. In nucleotides, the CDR3 is TGTGCCAGCAGTGAACCGGGACAGGGCACAGATACGCAGTATTTT. Its protein is CASSEPGQGTDTQYF.

This clone was recorded once. This chain uses TRBV5-1 with TRBJ2-1; 8 bases are a match to TRBD2. The junction had 13 bases not matched to a gene; V was cut back by 4 bases and J by 7 bases. This CDR3 spans 16 amino acids. CDR1 is SGHRS, CDR2 YFSETQ, per germline. CDR3: CASSPQVRGGRNEQFF. DNA for the CDR3: TGCGCCAGCAGCCCTCAGGTACGGGGGGGGAGGAATGAGCAGTTCTTC.

J is TRBJ2-7 and V is TRBV15; 8 bases are a match to TRBD1. V was pared by 3 bases and J by 9 bases, with 16 bases of the junction left unmatched. CDR3 length equals 16 residues. From germline, CDR1 is LNHNV and CDR2 YYDKDF (reference sequence). The CDR3 sequence: CATSSGGAGGFGGQYF. DNA of the CDR3: TGTGCCACCAGCAGTGGTGGGGCAGGGGGCTTTGGAGGGCAGTACTTC.

The genes are TRBV6-1 and TRBJ2-5; TRBD2 matches 8 bases. There are 16 residues in the CDR3. V shed 0 bases and J 5 bases; nucleotides not matched to a gene: 8. The germline gives CDR1 MNHNS, CDR2 SASEGT. The CDR3 is CASSEALGGGRETQYF. The CDR3 DNA is TGTGCCAGCAGTGAAGCCCTTGGCGGGGGGCGTGAGACCCAGTACTTC.

J is TRBJ1-1 and V is TRBV19; D is unclear. Trimming shortened V by 1 base and J by 0 bases, and 9 bases separated the two germline ends. Germline CDR1 is LNHDA and CDR2 is SQIVND (reference sequence). The CDR3 is 15 amino acids. The CDR3 loop reads CASSIAREMNTEAFF. Written as DNA, the CDR3 is TGTGCCAGTAGTATAGCAAGAGAAATGAACACTGAAGCTTTCTTT.

CDR3 coding DNA: TGCGCCAGCAGCTTGGATCCCGGGACAGGGGCCTACGAGCAGTACTTC. Encoded protein: CASSLDPGTGAYEQYF. The rearrangement uses TRBV5-1 and TRBJ2-7; 10 bases line up with TRBD1. Germline V gives CDR1 SGHRS, CDR2 YFSETQ. CDR3 size: 16 residues. V lost 0 bases, J lost 2 bases, and 5 bases stayed unmatched.

The chain has TRBV4-1 and TRBJ1-4; 7 nucleotides agree with TRBD1. J lost 7 bases, V lost 0 bases, and 5 bases had no gene match. CDR1 is MGHRA and CDR2 is YSYEKL in the germline V gene. The CDR3 has 15 residues. This CDR3 is CASSQETGVGEKLFF. CDR3 nucleotide sequence: TGCGCCAGCAGCCAAGAAACAGGGGTGGGTGAAAAACTGTTTTTT.

The V and J genes are TRBV5-1 and TRBJ1-1; 7 nucleotides line up with TRBD1. CDR1 is SGHRS, CDR2 YFSETQ, per germline. The CDR3 is 14 residues long. J was trimmed by 4 bases and V by 4 bases; bases with no gene match: 7. The CDR3 loop is CASSPGGQITEAFF. As DNA, the CDR3 is TGCGCCAGCAGCCCAGGGGGACAGATCACTGAAGCTTTCTTT.

The J gene is TRBJ1-3, the V gene TRBV9; 11 bases align to TRBD1. The CDR3 contains 15 residues. V was clipped by 2 bases and J by 3 bases; unmatched bases: 1. Germline-derived CDR1 and CDR2 are SGDLS and YYNGEE. CDR3 sequence reads: CASSVGTGGGNTIYF. As DNA, the CDR3 is TGTGCCAGCAGCGTTGGGACAGGGGGTGGAAACACCATATATTTT.

The genes are TRBV5-1 and TRBJ2-3, with 14 bases aligning to TRBD2. Trimming cost V 5 bases and J 5 bases; bases outside gene matches: 10. The germline V gene has CDR1 SGHRS and CDR2 YFSETQ. The CDR3 spans 17 residues. CDR3 in amino acids: CASSPSRLAGGQDTQYF. In DNA, the CDR3 is TGCGCCAGCAGTCCTTCCCGACTAGCGGGGGGGCAAGATACGCAGTATTTT.

The V and J genes are TRBV5-4 and TRBJ1-6, with 8 positions matching TRBD1. The trim removed 1 base at V and 2 bases at J, leaving 2 bases unmatched. This CDR3 has 16 residues. CDR1 is SGHNT, CDR2 YYREEE, per germline (reference sequence). CDR3 nucleotides: TGTGCCAGCAGCTTGAACAGGGGGGCCTATAATTCACCCCTCCACTTT. Amino acids: CASSLNRGAYNSPLHF. Combining the CDR3 with reference TRBV5-4 and TRBJ1-6 gives the whole variable domain ETGVTQSPTHLIKTRGQQVTLRCSSQSGHNTVSWYQQALGQGPQFIFQYYREEENGRGNFPPRFSGLQFPNYSSELNVNALELDDSALYLCASSLNRGAYNSPLHFGNGTRLTVT.

In DNA form, the CDR3 reads TGTGCCAGCAGTCTAAGGACAGCTCCCTACGAGCAGTACTTC. The encoded protein is CASSLRTAPYEQYF. This chain joins TRBV27 and TRBJ2-7, with D tentatively TRBD1 (6 bases). Germline values: CDR1 MNHEY, CDR2 SMNVEV (reference sequence). The CDR3 contains 14 residues. Trimming left V 5 bases short and J 2 bases short, with 13 bases between.

The chain carries TRBV2 and TRBJ1-6; D is ambiguous. Germline V CDR1 and CDR2: SNHLY, FYNNEI. This CDR3 comprises 15 residues. Trimming pared 6 bases from V and 7 bases from J, leaving 16 bases between. The DNA for the CDR3 is TGTGCCAGCAGGGGAGTCGGCTTTGGGAATTCACCCCTCCACTTT. This translates into CASRGVGFGNSPLHF.

The chain links TRBV18 to TRBJ2-2; D is perhaps TRBD1 (6 bases). Trimming left V 3 bases short and J 6 bases short, with 8 bases between. CDR3 length equals 13 residues. The germline V gene encodes CDR1 KGHSH and CDR2 LQKENI. The CDR3 sequence is CASSPQGSGELFF. The CDR3 nucleotides are TGTGCCAGCTCACCTCAGGGGTCCGGGGAGCTGTTTTTT.